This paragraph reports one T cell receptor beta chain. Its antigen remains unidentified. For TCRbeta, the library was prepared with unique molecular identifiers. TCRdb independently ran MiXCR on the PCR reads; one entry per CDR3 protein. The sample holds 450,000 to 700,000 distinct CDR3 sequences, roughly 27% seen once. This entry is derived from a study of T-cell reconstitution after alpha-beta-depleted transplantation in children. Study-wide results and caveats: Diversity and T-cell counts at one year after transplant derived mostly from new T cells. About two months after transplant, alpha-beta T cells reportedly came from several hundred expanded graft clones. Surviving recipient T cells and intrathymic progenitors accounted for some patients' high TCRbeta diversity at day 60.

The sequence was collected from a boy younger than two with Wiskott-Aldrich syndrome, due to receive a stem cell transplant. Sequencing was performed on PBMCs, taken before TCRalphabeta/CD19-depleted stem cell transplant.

The CDR3: CSVTGGDEKLFF. The CDR3, as DNA: TGCAGCGTGACAGGGGGTGATGAAAAACTGTTTTTT. The chain is built from TRBV29-1 and TRBJ1-4; 9 bases align to TRBD1. This CDR3 spans 12 amino acids. Trimming took 6 bases from V and 6 from J; bases not matched to a gene: 2. Per germline, CDR1 SQVTM and CDR2 ANQGSEA.